The TCR beta chain described here comes from a study of blood T cell repertoires in COVID-19. Across the study: PBMCs, B-cell-depleted T cells, or T cells provided the cDNA or gDNA that made up the material.

CDR3 length: 14 residues. Germline CDR1 reads SGHNT; CDR2 reads YYREEE (reference sequence). With 6 bases clipped from V and 3 bases from J, the junction kept 9 bases outside the gene matches. Authors' analysis steps: Reference gene primer amplification in the assay estimated nucleated cell counts. Libraries were prepared by immunoSEQ multiplex PCR; TCRdb keeps only in-frame clonotypes and omits some of them. The DNA gave D and trimming, while V, J and clone size come from that table. The data show just over 350,000 clones, with 75% to 90% seen just once and 7.1% held by the top ten. The chain has TRBV5-4 and TRBJ2-7; the match to TRBD1 covers 7 bases. The source is a woman between 55 and 75 years old with COVID-19, enrolled during active disease. Sequencing used peripheral blood. The CDR3 sequence is CASTTQGDRYEQYF. CDR3 coding DNA: TGTGCCAGCACCACCCAGGGGGACCGCTACGAGCAGTACTTC.